This is a list of T cell receptor beta chains from one sample in a study of cytomegalovirus exposure and HLA in healthy donors. TCRdb's copy holds only in-frame clones and misses some; the assay was immunoSEQ multiplex PCR. This repertoire shows about 130,000 clones, 75% to 90% found once; its top ten account for about 1.1%. The sample comprised PBMCs. The receptors shown here come from a woman aged 18-29 years in good health and CMV-seronegative. Each CDR3 is given with its conserved first and last residue. Fields, in order: D gene, V gene, clone size, J gene, CDR3 protein, CDR3 DNA. The D gene is left open where the match is weak. The size of a clone is reported for some rows only, either as once, few or many, or as a class for expanded clones.

>-|TRBV2|-|TRBJ2-1
CASSDGTAVYNEQFF
TGTGCCAGCAGTGATGGTACAGCGGTGTACAATGAGCAGTTCTTC
>-|TRBV5-1|-|TRBJ1-2
CASTLVEGGRYGYTF
TGCGCCAGCACCTTGGTGGAGGGGGGGCGATATGGCTACACCTTC
>TRBD1|TRBV2|-|TRBJ2-6
CASSVRQGLSGSGANVLTF
TGTGCCAGCAGTGTACGACAGGGGCTCTCTGGATCTGGGGCCAACGTCCTGACTTTC
>-|TRBV4-3|-|TRBJ2-2
CASSRGAQDTGELFF
TGCGCCAGCAGTCGCGGCGCACAGGATACTGGGGAGCTGTTTTTT
>TRBD2|TRBV4-2|-|TRBJ2-7
CASSQAFGGSASSYEQYF
TGTGCCAGCAGCCAAGCCTTCGGGGGGAGCGCCTCCTCCTACGAGCAGTACTTC
>TRBD1|TRBV7-8|-|TRBJ2-5
CASSPKRGPKTQYF
TGTGCCAGCAGCCCTAAGAGGGGGCCTAAGACCCAGTACTTC
>TRBD2|TRBV18|-|TRBJ2-1
CASSHGGGLSSYNEQFF
TGTGCCAGCTCGCACGGGGGGGGGCTAAGCTCCTACAATGAGCAGTTCTTC
>-|TRBV29-1|-|TRBJ2-1
CSVEGLDDNEQFF
TGCAGCGTTGAAGGGCTCGATGACAATGAGCAGTTCTTC
>-|TRBV9|-|TRBJ1-2
CASSAPRESGYTF
TGTGCCAGCAGCGCGCCTAGGGAGTCTGGCTACACCTTC
>-|TRBV10-2|-|TRBJ2-1
CASLLSHSYNEQFF
TGCGCCAGCTTACTATCCCACTCCTACAATGAGCAGTTCTTC
>-|TRBV5-1|-|TRBJ2-1
CASSPTSLTYNEQFF
TGCGCCAGCAGCCCTACTAGCCTTACCTACAATGAGCAGTTCTTC
>TRBD2|TRBV2|-|TRBJ2-4
CASSGSSGGSAQFQYF
TGTGCCAGCAGTGGGAGCTCGGGGGGGTCCGCGCAGTTTCAGTACTTC
>TRBD1|TRBV30|-|TRBJ1-6
CAIGTGSYNSPLHF
TGTGCAATCGGGACAGGGTCATATAATTCACCCCTCCACTTT
>-|TRBV25-1|-|TRBJ2-5
CASHTGPQETQYF
TGTGCCAGCCACACAGGGCCCCAGGAGACCCAGTACTTC
>TRBD1|TRBV4-2|-|TRBJ2-5
CASSLTPGGGQETQYF
TGTGCCAGCAGCCTGACCCCAGGGGGCGGGCAAGAGACCCAGTACTTC
>-|TRBV28|-|TRBJ1-2
CASSFPTDRHEGYTF
TGTGCCAGCAGTTTCCCCACTGACAGGCACGAGGGCTACACCTTC
>-|TRBV28|-|TRBJ2-7
CASSSSRSLHPYEQYF
TGTGCCAGCAGTTCCTCGAGATCGCTCCATCCCTACGAGCAGTACTTC
>TRBD1|TRBV9|-|TRBJ1-2
CASSVAGQDTNYGYTF
TGTGCCAGCAGCGTAGCCGGACAGGACACTAACTATGGCTACACCTTC
>-|TRBV28|-|TRBJ2-3
CASSLPLGDTQYF
TGTGCCAGCAGTTTACCCCTCGGGGATACGCAGTATTTT
>-|TRBV30|-|TRBJ2-3
CAWSVISRRPTDTQYF
TGTGCCTGGAGTGTAATCAGCCGGAGACCCACAGATACGCAGTATTTT
>TRBD2|TRBV9|-|TRBJ2-3
CASSVGGSITDTQYF
TGTGCCAGCAGCGTGGGCGGGAGTATCACAGATACGCAGTATTTT
>TRBD1|TRBV15|-|TRBJ1-5
CATSRGTGGGNQPQHF
TGTGCCACCAGCAGGGGGACAGGGGGCGGCAATCAGCCCCAGCATTTT
>TRBD2|TRBV7-6|few|TRBJ2-1
CASSLGAGGFHEQFF
TGTGCCAGCAGCTTAGGCGCGGGGGGGTTTCATGAGCAGTTCTTC
>-|TRBV11-2|-|TRBJ2-2
CASSLLWATGLTGELFF
TGTGCCAGCAGCTTACTCTGGGCGACAGGTTTGACCGGGGAGCTGTTTTTT
>-|TRBV7-2|once|TRBJ2-5
CASRGASGRRETQYF
TGTGCCAGTAGGGGGGCTAGCGGAAGGCGGGAGACCCAGTACTTC
>-|TRBV7-9|-|TRBJ2-2
CASSPNSSGELFF
TGTGCCAGCAGCCCAAATTCATCCGGGGAGCTGTTTTTT
>-|TRBV7-2|once|TRBJ2-5
CASSYAVRLRAKETQYF
TGTGCCAGCAGCTATGCGGTCCGTCTACGAGCCAAAGAGACCCAGTACTTC
>-|TRBV7-2|-|TRBJ1-1
CASSLGVGPTKAFF
TGTGCCAGCAGCTTAGGGGTGGGCCCCACGAAAGCTTTCTTT
>-|TRBV9|-|TRBJ2-7
CASSVEGTHYEQYF
TGTGCCAGCAGCGTAGAGGGGACACACTACGAGCAGTACTTC
>TRBD1|TRBV4-3|-|TRBJ2-7
CASSLTTGGPYEQYF
TGCGCCAGCAGCCTAACGACAGGGGGTCCCTACGAGCAGTACTTC
>-|TRBV28|once|TRBJ1-2
CASSPNYGYTF
TGTGCCAGCAGTCCGAACTATGGCTACACCTTC
>-|TRBV28|once|TRBJ1-1
CATAWGSLEAFF
TGTGCCACCGCCTGGGGCAGCCTTGAAGCTTTCTTT
>TRBD1|TRBV27|medium-sized|TRBJ2-3
CASSVRDRSTDTQYF
TGTGCCAGCAGTGTACGGGACAGGTCCACAGATACGCAGTATTTT
>-|TRBV9|-|TRBJ2-2
CASSAPDSGNTGELFF
TGTGCCAGCAGCGCTCCGGACAGCGGAAACACCGGGGAGCTGTTTTTT
>-|TRBV30|-|TRBJ2-1
CAWSTSGLPSYNEQFF
TGTGCCTGGAGTACCTCGGGACTCCCCTCCTACAATGAGCAGTTCTTC
>TRBD1|TRBV2|-|TRBJ2-2
CASNSGQGTFGELFF
TGTGCCAGCAACTCGGGACAGGGGACTTTCGGGGAGCTGTTTTTT
>TRBD1|TRBV7-2|-|TRBJ2-7
CASSLSTPGQGYEQYF
TGTGCCAGCAGCTTATCGACCCCGGGACAGGGCTACGAGCAGTACTTC
>TRBD1|TRBV6-6|-|TRBJ1-1
CASSTRQGNTEAFF
TGTGCCAGCAGCACAAGACAGGGGAACACTGAAGCTTTCTTT
>-|TRBV29-1|-|TRBJ1-1
CSVDRLGSTEAFF
TGCAGCGTTGATAGGTTAGGGAGTACTGAAGCTTTCTTT
>TRBD2|TRBV6-1|-|TRBJ2-5
CASRLAGGETQYF
TGTGCCAGCAGACTAGCGGGGGGCGAGACCCAGTACTTC
>-|TRBV4-1|-|TRBJ1-1
CASSQDQETEAFF
TGCGCCAGCAGCCAAGATCAGGAAACTGAAGCTTTCTTT
>TRBD2|TRBV7-9|-|TRBJ2-3
CASSLEGLAVDTQYF
TGTGCCAGCAGCTTAGAGGGACTAGCTGTAGATACGCAGTATTTT
>-|TRBV30|-|TRBJ2-2
CAWSGDSSGPGELFF
TGTGCCTGGAGTGGGGACTCAAGCGGACCCGGGGAGCTGTTTTTT
>TRBD1|TRBV19|-|TRBJ1-1
CASSAGQGRRMNTEAFF
TGTGCCAGTAGTGCGGGACAGGGAAGGAGAATGAACACTGAAGCTTTCTTT
>-|TRBV15|-|TRBJ1-4
CATSRLKSPRGGNEKLFF
TGTGCCACCAGCAGACTCAAAAGCCCCAGGGGTGGGAATGAAAAACTGTTTTTT
>-|TRBV19|-|TRBJ1-2
CASSITSGRGRGYTF
TGTGCCAGTAGTATAACTAGTGGGCGGGGACGAGGCTACACCTTC
>TRBD2|TRBV5-4|-|TRBJ2-5
CASSLRLAGGGETQYF
TGTGCCAGCAGCTTGAGGCTAGCGGGGGGCGGGGAGACCCAGTACTTC
>-|TRBV10-1|-|TRBJ1-5
CASSGGRNQPQHF
TGCGCCAGCAGTGGTGGCAGAAATCAGCCCCAGCATTTT
>TRBD2|TRBV10-3|few|TRBJ2-7
CAISEVAQRLAGAEEQYF
TGTGCCATCAGTGAGGTGGCCCAAAGACTAGCGGGAGCGGAAGAGCAGTACTTC
>-|TRBV6-1|-|TRBJ1-2
CASSEGQRGYTF
TGTGCCAGCAGTGAAGGTCAGCGTGGCTACACCTTC
>TRBD2|TRBV11-2|-|TRBJ2-7
CASSLKRDSGASYEQYF
TGTGCCAGCAGCTTAAAAAGGGATAGCGGGGCCTCCTACGAGCAGTACTTC
>-|TRBV7-9|-|TRBJ2-7
CASSLHRVEQYF
TGTGCCAGCAGCTTGCATCGGGTCGAGCAGTACTTC
>TRBD1|TRBV28|-|TRBJ2-1
CASSKGQGPYNEQFF
TGTGCCAGCAGCAAAGGACAGGGGCCCTACAATGAGCAGTTCTTC